The 26 T cell receptor beta chains presented below share a single source sample, sequenced in a study of blood T cell repertoires in COVID-19. Some clones are missing from TCRdb's copy, which holds only in-frame ones; the method was immunoSEQ multiplex PCR. Of 50,000 to 55,000 clones listed, 87% are singletons. What was sequenced was peripheral blood. The receptors here all came from a man over 45 with acute or convalescent COVID-19.

A few counts support this clone. The genes are TRBV24-1 and TRBJ2-2; a weak D match, TRBD1 (6 bases). Germline assignment: CDR1 KGHDR and CDR2 SFDVKD. Trimming shortened V by 4 bases and J by 0 bases, and 11 bases separated the two germline ends. The CDR3 totals 16 residues. The CDR3 DNA reads as TGTGCCACCAGTGACCCCAGGGGACCGAACACCGGGGAGCTGTTTTTT. Translated: CATSDPRGPNTGELFF.

V gene TRBV5-4 combines with J gene TRBJ1-1, with a weak D call TRBD1 (6 bases). Trimming left V 4 bases short and J 3 bases short, with 13 bases between. Germline V CDR1 and CDR2: SGHNT, YYREEE (reference sequence). The CDR3 length is 14 residues. The DNA for the CDR3 is TGTGCCAGCAGCCTCGGAGGGGGGGACACTGAAGCTTTCTTT. It specifies CASSLGGGDTEAFF.

This chain connects TRBV24-1 to TRBJ1-5, with TRBD1 identical over 9 bases. This CDR3 contains 19 residues. Germline values: CDR1 KGHDR, CDR2 SFDVKD. The ends lost 4 bases at V and 2 bases at J; junction bases unmatched: 14. This chain's CDR3 is CATSDGGQGWLSGNQPQHF. CDR3 sequence (DNA): TGTGCCACCAGTGACGGGGGACAGGGTTGGCTTTCGGGCAATCAGCCCCAGCATTTT.

The chain joins TRBV7-9 to TRBJ2-2; 7 bases line up with TRBD2. Per germline, CDR1 SEHNR and CDR2 FQNEAQ (reference sequence). After removal of 4 bases from V and 1 base from J, the junction contained 3 bases not matched to a gene. This CDR3 spans 15 amino acids. CDR3 amino acids: CASSSSGKNTGELFF. Written as DNA, the CDR3 is TGTGCCAGCAGCTCAAGCGGGAAGAACACCGGGGAGCTGTTTTTT.

The chain couples TRBV29-1 to TRBJ2-3, with 9 bases matching TRBD2. This CDR3 has 14 residues. Germline values: CDR1 SQVTM, CDR2 ANQGSEA. Losses at the gene ends were 6 bases for V and 5 bases for J; bases not matched to a gene: 9. The CDR3 nucleotides are TGCAGCGTCCGGGGACGCGGGGGGGGAGATACGCAGTATTTT. Translating gives CSVRGRGGGDTQYF.

The rearrangement joins TRBV5-1 to TRBJ2-3; the D gene is possibly TRBD1 (7 bases). Trimming cost V 5 bases and J 0 bases, with 10 bases left between them. The CDR3 contains 14 residues. Germline V gene lookup returns CDR1 SGHRS and CDR2 YFSETQ. For the CDR3, the DNA is TGCGCCAGCAGGCGGGACAGTAGCACAGATACGCAGTATTTT. Translating gives CASRRDSSTDTQYF.

V and J are TRBV11-2 and TRBJ1-6; the match to TRBD1 covers 8 bases. This CDR3 region has 15 residues. The germline V gene encodes CDR1 SGHAT and CDR2 FQNNGV. The J segment lost 6 bases and the V segment lost 0 bases, leaving 1 base of the junction unmatched. The CDR3 DNA reads as TGTGCCAGCAGCTTAGACGACAGGGGTAATTCACCCCTCCACTTT. Translated, it gives CASSLDDRGNSPLHF.

This clone was found once. This sequence joins TRBV19 and TRBJ2-5; 7 nucleotides align to TRBD2. The CDR3 extends over 15 amino acids. Germline CDR1 reads LNHDA; CDR2 reads SQIVND (reference sequence). J gave up 5 bases and V 8 bases, and 14 bases lay outside the gene matches. This CDR3 is CASSNGAGSTETQYF. In DNA, the CDR3 is TGTGCCAGTTCAAATGGAGCGGGGAGCACGGAGACCCAGTACTTC.

The chain links TRBV6-2 or TRBV6-3 to TRBJ2-7; no firm D call. This CDR3 contains 11 residues. The V gene lost 3 bases and the J gene lost 3 bases, with 3 bases spanning the gap. Germline V gene data show CDR1 as MNHEY and CDR2 as SVGEGT. CDR3 in DNA: TGTGCCAGCAGTTATTACTACGAGCAGTACTTC. It specifies CASSYYYEQYF.

This chain uses TRBV30 with TRBJ1-6; 9 bases line up with TRBD1. V trimming: 3 bases; J trimming: 7 bases; junction bases outside the gene matches: 16. The CDR3 is made up of 18 amino acids. CDR1 and CDR2 from the germline V gene are GTSNPN and SVGIG (reference sequence). The CDR3 DNA is TGTGCCTGGAGGGCATCCGGGACAGGGACCTTGGCCAATTCACCCCTCCACTTT. It translates to CAWRASGTGTLANSPLHF.

The chain has TRBV6-5 and TRBJ1-2; 7 nucleotides match TRBD1. The CDR3 runs 14 residues. Germline trimming cut 3 bases from V and 4 bases from J; bases unmatched to any gene: 5. In germline, CDR1 is MNHEY, CDR2 SVGAGI. The CDR3 bases are TGTGCCAGCAGTTATGGGGGACAGCCCTATGGCTACACCTTC. Translated, it gives CASSYGGQPYGYTF.

This clone occurred once. The rearrangement uses TRBV4-1 and TRBJ2-1; 7 bases line up with TRBD2. CDR3 length: 17 amino acids. CDR1 is MGHRA and CDR2 is YSYEKL in the germline V gene. The ends lost 0 bases at V and 5 bases at J; junction bases unmatched: 10. This chain's CDR3 is CASSQDRRTRSDNEQFF. DNA for the CDR3: TGCGCCAGCAGCCAAGATAGAAGGACTAGAAGTGACAATGAGCAGTTCTTC.

CDR3 region: CASSLEGARTYEQYF. The CDR3 DNA reads TGTGCCAGCAGCTTAGAGGGGGCTAGAACCTACGAGCAGTACTTC. J is TRBJ2-7 and V is TRBV11-3, with D possibly matching TRBD1 (6 bases). The CDR3 contains 15 residues. Per germline, CDR1 SGHNT and CDR2 YENEEA. V was pared by 0 bases and J by 2 bases, with 11 bases between.

The rearrangement uses TRBV9 and TRBJ1-2, with 7 bases aligning to TRBD1. V lost 0 bases and J lost 5; bases outside the gene matches: 7. This CDR3 region has 15 residues. Germline V gives CDR1 SGDLS, CDR2 YYNGEE. CDR3 protein: CASSVELGGRYGYTF. The DNA for the CDR3 is TGTGCCAGCAGCGTAGAGTTAGGGGGCAGGTATGGCTACACCTTC.

V gene TRBV6-5 combines with J gene TRBJ2-7; the match to TRBD1 covers 10 bases. The CDR3 has 14 residues. The germline V gene has CDR1 MNHEY and CDR2 SVGAGI. J gave up 7 bases and V 8 bases, and 11 bases lay outside the gene matches. The CDR3 DNA sequence: TGTGCCAGCGCGTCTGGACAGGGGGTGAGAGAGCAGTACTTC. This sequence encodes CASASGQGVREQYF.

The rearrangement uses TRBV28 and TRBJ1-2, with 8 positions matching TRBD1. CDR1 is MDHEN, CDR2 SYDVKM, per germline. This CDR3 contains 11 residues. Trimming removed 5 bases from V and 14 bases from J; junction bases left unmatched: 7. The CDR3 DNA follows: TGTGCCAGCAGTAGGGACAGGACCTCGACCTTC. It yields the protein CASSRDRTSTF.

V and J are TRBV20-1 and TRBJ1-2, with unresolved D. The CDR3 is 11 residues long. Germline V gives CDR1 DFQATT, CDR2 SNEGSKA (reference sequence). CDR3 sequence reads: CKGGVNYGYTF. The CDR3 nucleotides read TGCAAAGGAGGCGTTAACTATGGCTACACCTTC.

The V and J genes are TRBV6-5 and TRBJ2-4, with 7 nucleotides matching TRBD2. The germline V gene has CDR1 MNHEY and CDR2 SVGAGI. Losses at the gene ends were 2 bases for V and 4 bases for J; bases not matched to a gene: 5. This CDR3 comprises 15 residues. CDR3 region: CASSYERGAKNIQYF. The CDR3 bases are TGTGCCAGCAGTTACGAGCGGGGAGCTAAAAACATTCAGTACTTC.

The chain recombines TRBV28 with TRBJ2-7; TRBD1 agrees at 8 bases. The CDR3 runs 14 residues. CDR1 is MDHEN and CDR2 is SYDVKM in the germline V gene. Losses at the gene ends were 7 bases for V and 3 bases for J; bases not matched to a gene: 8. DNA of the CDR3: TGTGCCAGCATGCTAGGACAGGGAAACTACGAGCAGTACTTC. Its protein product is CASMLGQGNYEQYF.

V is TRBV30 and J is TRBJ1-2, with D tentatively TRBD1 (6 bases). In germline, CDR1 is GTSNPN, CDR2 SVGIG (reference sequence). The CDR3 extends over 16 amino acids. Trimming shortened V by 3 bases and J by 1 base, and 18 bases separated the two germline ends. DNA of the CDR3: TGTGCCTGGAGATTAGCCGGCGGGGGCAATAACTATGGCTACACCTTC. Translated, it gives CAWRLAGGGNNYGYTF.

A note on this clone: The same CDR3 arises from other DNA sequences in this sample as well. The chain employs TRBV6-5 and TRBJ1-1, with 7 bases aligning to TRBD1. CDR3 length equals 11 residues. In germline, CDR1 is MNHEY, CDR2 SVGAGI. Germline trimming cut 6 bases from V and 8 bases from J; bases unmatched to any gene: 3. CDR3 in amino acids: CASRGGTEAFF. DNA of the CDR3: TGTGCCAGCAGAGGGGGCACCGAAGCTTTCTTT.

This clone was seen a handful of times. The rearrangement links TRBV20-1 to TRBJ2-1, with TRBD1 matching over 7 bases. J gave up 10 bases and V 4 bases, and 1 base lay outside the gene matches. From germline, CDR1 is DFQATT and CDR2 SNEGSKA (reference sequence). This CDR3 has 10 residues. This CDR3 reads CSANRGEQFF. The CDR3 nucleotides read TGCAGTGCTAACAGGGGAGAGCAGTTCTTC.

The chain uses TRBV3-1 (or the pseudogene TRBV3-2) and TRBJ1-4, with 8 positions matching TRBD1. The CDR3 is 16 residues long. Germline CDR1 reads LGHDT; CDR2 reads YNNKEL (reference sequence). Trimming at V came to 3 bases and at J to 8 bases, leaving 11 bases not matched to a gene. In nucleotides, the CDR3 is TGTGCCAGCAGCCAGGACCCGGGACAGGCGAGGGAAAAACTGTTTTTT. Translation: CASSQDPGQAREKLFF.

This rearrangement joins TRBV27 to TRBJ2-7; TRBD2 matches 9 bases. Germline-derived CDR1 and CDR2 are MNHEY and SMNVEV (reference sequence). The CDR3 runs 16 residues. V shed 5 bases and J 2 bases; nucleotides not matched to a gene: 10. CDR3 coding DNA: TGTGCCAGCAGTCACACTCGGACTAGCGAGACCTACGAGCAGTACTTC. Protein product: CASSHTRTSETYEQYF.

The chain has TRBV7-3 and TRBJ2-3, with no clear D. The CDR3 has 13 amino acids. The V gene lost 5 bases and the J gene lost 6 bases, with 12 bases spanning the gap. CDR1 and CDR2 from the germline V gene are SGHTA and FQGTGA. In DNA, the CDR3 is TGTGCCAGCAGCCGGGTGAGCGCGGATACGCAGTATTTT. Protein product: CASSRVSADTQYF.

This clone was recorded only once. The V and J genes are TRBV19 and TRBJ1-3; D perhaps matches TRBD1 (5 bases). Germline CDR1 and CDR2: LNHDA and SQIVND (reference sequence). The ends were cut back, 3 bases at V and 2 bases at J, with 11 bases in the middle. This CDR3 spans 15 amino acids. The CDR3 DNA is TGTGCCAGTAGTATCCCGGACAATACTGGAAACACCATATATTTT. Translated, it gives CASSIPDNTGNTIYF. The variable domain in full, with the rest retrieved from reference TRBV19 and TRBJ1-3, is DGGITQSPKYLFRKEGQNVTLSCEQNLNHDAMYWYRQDPGQGLRLIYYSQIVNDFQKGDIAEGYSVSREKKESFPLTVTSAQKNPTAFYLCASSIPDNTGNTIYFGEGSWLTVV.